This TCR beta chain was sequenced in a study of control samples from healthy donors and cancer patients. Assay: immunoSEQ multiplex PCR; the TCRdb copy retains only in-frame clones and omits some. Here the sample spans about 83,000 clones, about nine tenths being singletons. Between the trimmed V and J ends, which lost 5 bases and 14 bases, there was a span of 15 bases. Germline V gene data show CDR1 as MNHNY and CDR2 as SVGAGI (reference sequence). This CDR3 has 11 residues. The sequenced sample consisted of blood. The chain recombines TRBV6-6 with TRBJ1-2; possible D gene TRBD1, 6 bases. This clonotype originated in a man aged 45 to 65 in good health. This CDR3 is CASSPGRTATF. The CDR3 coding sequence is TGTGCCAGCAGTCCCGGAAGGACAGCGACCTTC.